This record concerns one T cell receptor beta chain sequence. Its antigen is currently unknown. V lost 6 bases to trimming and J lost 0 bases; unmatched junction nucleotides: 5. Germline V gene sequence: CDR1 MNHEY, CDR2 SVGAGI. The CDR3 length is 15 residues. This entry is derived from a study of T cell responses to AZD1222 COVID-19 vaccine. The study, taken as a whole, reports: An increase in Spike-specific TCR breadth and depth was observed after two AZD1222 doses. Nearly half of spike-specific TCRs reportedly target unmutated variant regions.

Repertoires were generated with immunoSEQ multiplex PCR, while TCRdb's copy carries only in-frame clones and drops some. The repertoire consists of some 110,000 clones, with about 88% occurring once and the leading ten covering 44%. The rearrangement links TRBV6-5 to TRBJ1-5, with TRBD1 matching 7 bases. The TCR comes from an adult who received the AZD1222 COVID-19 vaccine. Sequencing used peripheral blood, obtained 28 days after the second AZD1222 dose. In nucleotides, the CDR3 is TGTGCCAGCAGCCGGGACAGTTATAGCAATCAGCCCCAGCATTTT. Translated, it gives CASSRDSYSNQPQHF.